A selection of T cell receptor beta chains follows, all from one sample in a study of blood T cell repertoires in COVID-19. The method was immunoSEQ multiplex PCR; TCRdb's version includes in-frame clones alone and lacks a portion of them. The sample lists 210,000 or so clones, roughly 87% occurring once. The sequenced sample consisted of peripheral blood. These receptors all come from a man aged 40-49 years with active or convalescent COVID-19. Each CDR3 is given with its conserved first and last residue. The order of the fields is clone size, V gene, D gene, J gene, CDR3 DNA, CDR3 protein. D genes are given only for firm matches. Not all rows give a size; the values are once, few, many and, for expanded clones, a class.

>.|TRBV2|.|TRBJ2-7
TGTGCCAGCCGACAGGACCGCCTCTCCTACGAGCAGTACTTC
CASRQDRLSYEQYF
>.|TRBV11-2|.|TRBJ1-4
TGTGCCAGCAGCTCGCCCTCCCGACGGAGTAGGAATGAAAAACTGTTTTTT
CASSSPSRRSRNEKLFF
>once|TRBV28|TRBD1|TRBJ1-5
TGTGCCAGTCGACAGGGGGCACGGTGGGGCAATCAGCCCCAGCATTTT
CASRQGARWGNQPQHF
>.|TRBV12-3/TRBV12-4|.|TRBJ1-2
TGTGCCAGCAGTTTGGGGGGTCTCCGCTACACCTTC
CASSLGGLRYTF
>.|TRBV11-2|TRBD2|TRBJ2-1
TGTGCCAGCAGCCCGATCCTGAATAAGCGGGAGGGGCCGTACAATGAGCAGTTCTTC
CASSPILNKREGPYNEQFF
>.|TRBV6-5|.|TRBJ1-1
TGTGCCAGCAGTTACGGACAGATGAACACTGAAGCTTTCTTT
CASSYGQMNTEAFF
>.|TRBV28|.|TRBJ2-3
TGTGCGACCATGGGTCGATTGGGAGACACAGATACGCAGTATTTT
CATMGRLGDTDTQYF
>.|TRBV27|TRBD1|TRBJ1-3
TGTGCCAGCAGTGCCGAGGGGGCGGCAGTAGGAAACACCATATATTTT
CASSAEGAAVGNTIYF
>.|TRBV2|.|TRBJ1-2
TGTGCCAGCAGTGAAGCAGCAAACTATGGCTACACCTTC
CASSEAANYGYTF
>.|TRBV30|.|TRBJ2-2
TGTGCCTGGACAACGAAACTCGCCGGCACCGGGGAGCTGTTTTTT
CAWTTKLAGTGELFF
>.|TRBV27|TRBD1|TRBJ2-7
TGTGCCAGCAGTCCCGGGACAGGGGGCTCCTACGAGCAGTACTTC
CASSPGTGGSYEQYF
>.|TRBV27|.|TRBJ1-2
TGTGCCAGCAGTTTCGCCGGGGATGGCTACACCTTC
CASSFAGDGYTF
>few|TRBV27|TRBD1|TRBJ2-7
TGTGCCAGCAGTGCGGGGACAGGGGGCGACGAGCAGTACTTC
CASSAGTGGDEQYF
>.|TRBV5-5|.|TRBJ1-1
TGTGCCAGCAGCTTGGAGCAAGGTCGGGGTGAAGCTTTCTTT
CASSLEQGRGEAFF
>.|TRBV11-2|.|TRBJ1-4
TGTGCCAGCAGCTTAGGTCCTGGTGGCGAAAAACTGTTTTTT
CASSLGPGGEKLFF
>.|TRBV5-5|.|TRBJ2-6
TGTGCCAGCAGCCTGACAGTCAGCTCTGGGGCCAACGTCCTGACTTTC
CASSLTVSSGANVLTF
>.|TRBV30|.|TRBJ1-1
TGTGCCTGGAGCCCCCCCGGGACACAAGCTCGTCAAGCTTTCTTT
CAWSPPGTQARQAFF
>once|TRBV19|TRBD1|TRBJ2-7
TGTGCCAGTAGTCGGTCAGGGGGACGGTACGAGCAGTACTTC
CASSRSGGRYEQYF
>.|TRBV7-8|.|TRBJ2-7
TGTGCCAGCAGCTTAGTACAGTCCTACGAGCAGTACTTC
CASSLVQSYEQYF
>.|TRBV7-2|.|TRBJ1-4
TGTGCCAGCAGCTTGCGACAGGTCTTTAATGAAAAACTGTTTTTT
CASSLRQVFNEKLFF
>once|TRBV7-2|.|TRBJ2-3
TGTGCCAGCAGCGACACTTACACAGATACGCAGTATTTT
CASSDTYTDTQYF
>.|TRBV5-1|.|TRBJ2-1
TGCGCCAGCAGCACTTCTAATGAGCAGTTCTTC
CASSTSNEQFF
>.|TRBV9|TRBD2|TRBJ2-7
TGTGCCAGCAGCCCCTCTCCTAGCGGGAGTACCGAGCAGTACTTC
CASSPSPSGSTEQYF
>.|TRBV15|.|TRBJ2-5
TGTGCCACCAGCCCATCCAAGGGGTCTCACCACTTC
CATSPSKGSHHF
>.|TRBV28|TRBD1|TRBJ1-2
TGTGCCAGCAGGGGGACAGGGGGCCACTATGGCTACACCTTC
CASRGTGGHYGYTF
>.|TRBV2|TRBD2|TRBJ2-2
TGTGCCGGGAGGGCCACCGGGGAGCTGTTTTTT
CAGRATGELFF
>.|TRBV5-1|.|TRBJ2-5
TGCGCCAGCAGCTTTGATGGGGCGGGAATGAGGGAGACCCAGTACTTC
CASSFDGAGMRETQYF
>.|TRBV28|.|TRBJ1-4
TGTGCCAGCAGTGGGAGACGGTCATCTGCAACTAATGAAAAACTGTTTTTT
CASSGRRSSATNEKLFF
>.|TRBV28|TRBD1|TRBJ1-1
TGTGCCAGCAGTTCCCATCTAGGGGGCAGGTTGTTGTCGGCTTTCTTT
CASSSHLGGRLLSAFF
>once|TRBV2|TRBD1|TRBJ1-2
TGTGCCAGCAGTCCGACCGGGACAGGGAGCTATGGCTACACCTTC
CASSPTGTGSYGYTF
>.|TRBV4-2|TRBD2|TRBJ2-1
TGTGCCAGCAGCCAAGAAACTAGCGGGAGGGTTGGGTGGAATGAGCAGTTCTTC
CASSQETSGRVGWNEQFF
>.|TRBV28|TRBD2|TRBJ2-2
TGTGCCGGGAGGGACCACTCACACACCGGGGAGCTGTTTTTT
CAGRDHSHTGELFF
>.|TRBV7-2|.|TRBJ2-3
TGTGCCAGCAGCTTAGCGCGCCAAACGCAGTATTTT
CASSLARQTQYF
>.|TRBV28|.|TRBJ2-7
TGTGCCAGCAGTTTCCGTTACGAGCAGTACTTC
CASSFRYEQYF
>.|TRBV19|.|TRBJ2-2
TGTGCCAGTAGTATTAATGGGAGAAACACCGGGGAGCTGTTTTTT
CASSINGRNTGELFF
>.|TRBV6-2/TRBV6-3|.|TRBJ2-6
TGTGCCAGCAGTTACGGACTCTCTGGGGCCAACGTCCTGACTTTC
CASSYGLSGANVLTF
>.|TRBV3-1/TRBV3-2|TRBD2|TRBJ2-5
TGTGCCAGCAGCCAAGATGTACTAGCGGCCGAGACCCAGTACTTC
CASSQDVLAAETQYF
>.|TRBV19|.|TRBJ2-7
TGTGCCAGTAGTCCCGGGGTATCCTACGAGCAGTACTTC
CASSPGVSYEQYF